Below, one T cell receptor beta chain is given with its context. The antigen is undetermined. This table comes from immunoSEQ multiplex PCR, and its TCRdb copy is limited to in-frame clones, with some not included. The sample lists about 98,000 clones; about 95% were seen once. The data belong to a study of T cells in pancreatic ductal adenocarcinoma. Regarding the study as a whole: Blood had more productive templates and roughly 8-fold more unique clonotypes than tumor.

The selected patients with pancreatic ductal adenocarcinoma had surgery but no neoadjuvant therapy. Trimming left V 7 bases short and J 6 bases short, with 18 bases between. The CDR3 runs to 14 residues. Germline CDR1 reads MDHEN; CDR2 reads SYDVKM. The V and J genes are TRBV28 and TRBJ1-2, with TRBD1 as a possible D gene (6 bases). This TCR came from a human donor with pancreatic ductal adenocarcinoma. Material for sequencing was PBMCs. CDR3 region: CASTLRAQGNGYTF. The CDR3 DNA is TGTGCCAGCACCCTAAGGGCACAGGGTAATGGCTACACCTTC.